This T cell receptor beta chain was captured by sequencing in a study of blood T cell repertoires in COVID-19 (TCRdb year 2020). Regarding the research as a whole: The collaborator samples originated in the United States, Italy and Spain and spanned the acute and convalescent phases of COVID-19. Subjects who had been exposed to COVID-19, were actively infected with it, or had recovered from it provided the deeply sampled blood TCRbeta repertoires that made up the dataset. The material from the prospective study consisted of cDNA or gDNA derived from T cells, B-cell-depleted T cells, or PBMCs. Sample metadata almost always included a de-identified subject ID, COVID-19 status, age in years and sex. Where HLA class I and class II types were available, the types were taken from metadata supplied by the sample provider, not from assay-based typing. The samples were drawn from the first 160 participants of the ongoing ImmuneRACE study and from over 950 subjects provided by 6 global collaborators. A freely available public database, intended as a resource for researchers studying the immune response to SARS-CoV-2, is where the repertoires were released.

V has 2 bases trimmed and J has 7 bases trimmed; junction bases matching no gene number 0. Spanning cysteine to phenylalanine, the CDR3 consists of 13 amino acids. Only the CDR3 DNA stays, 39 bases, in frame from base 1. Per the germline V gene, ENHRY is the CDR1 and SYGVKD is the CDR2. In the prospective study, participants were about 18 to 100 years old, resided in about two dozen geographic areas of the United States, and were enrolled through a virtual design. In the prospective study, cohorts were assigned on the basis of participant-reported clinical history obtained from a screening survey and a study questionnaire. In the prospective study, whole blood, serum and a nasopharyngeal or oropharyngeal swab were collected from each participant by mobile phlebotomists. Participants in the prospective study had the option to provide additional blood draws and questionnaires over an approximately 2-month period. Before DNA extraction, blood samples from the prospective study were shipped at room temperature or frozen.

The investigation overall reported the following: The amount of clinical and demographic metadata varied by source and participant and was provided uncurated.

The immunoSEQ Assay, a bias-controlled multiplex PCR, was used to amplify TCRbeta CDR3 regions from genomic DNA. As for the original processing: The number of nucleated cells in each sample was estimated from the amplification of reference gene primers within the assay. To quantify the absolute abundance of each unique TCRbeta CDR3 rearrangement, sequence reads were collapsed and filtered. For each sample, productive Simpson clonality was calculated by taking the square root of Simpson's diversity index across productive rearrangements. TCRdb obtained this table from immuneACCESS and retained in-frame rearrangements with V and J assigned. These tables miss some clones; where compared with another copy, unresolved V genes account for less than half of the shortfall, and the remainder is unexplained. V, J and clone size derive from that table, while D and trimming were established from the DNA sequence. The sample data list more than 250,000 clones, and approximately 90% of these were observed just once. Of the sample, more than 1% is held by the ten largest clones.

A word on this clone: Its binding antigen is unknown. No quality values exist for individual bases; no much larger clone is one base distant.

Sequencing was done on a sample of PBMCs or T cells enriched from blood (not recorded which). This receptor was identified in a woman between 40 and 50 years old with acute COVID-19. The chain is assembled from TRBV10-3 and TRBJ1-2; a stretch of 11 junction bases matches TRBD1. The bases are TGTGCCATCAGTGAGGGGACAGGGGGTGGCTACACCTTC. Its amino acids are CAISEGTGGGYTF.